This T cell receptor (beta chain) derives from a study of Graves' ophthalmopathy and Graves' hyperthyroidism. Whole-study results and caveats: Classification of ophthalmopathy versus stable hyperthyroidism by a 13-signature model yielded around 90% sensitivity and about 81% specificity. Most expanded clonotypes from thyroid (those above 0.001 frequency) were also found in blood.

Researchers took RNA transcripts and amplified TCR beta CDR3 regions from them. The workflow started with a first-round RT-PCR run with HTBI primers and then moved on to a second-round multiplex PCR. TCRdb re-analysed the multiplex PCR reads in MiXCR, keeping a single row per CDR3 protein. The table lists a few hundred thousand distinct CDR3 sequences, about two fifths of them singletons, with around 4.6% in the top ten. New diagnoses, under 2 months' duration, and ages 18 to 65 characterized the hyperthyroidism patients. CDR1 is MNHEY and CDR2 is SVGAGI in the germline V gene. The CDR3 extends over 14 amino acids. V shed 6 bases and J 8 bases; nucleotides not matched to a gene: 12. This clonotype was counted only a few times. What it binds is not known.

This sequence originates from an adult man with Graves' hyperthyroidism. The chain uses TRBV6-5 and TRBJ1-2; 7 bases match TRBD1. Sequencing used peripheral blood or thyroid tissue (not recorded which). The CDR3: CASRVDRVNGGYTF. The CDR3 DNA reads TGTGCCAGCAGAGTTGACAGGGTCAACGGGGGCTACACCTTC.